This T cell receptor (beta chain) was observed in a study of vaccination and CD4 T cells after COVID-19. As for the study in general: Every participant was given two doses of BNT162b2 or mRNA-1273 vaccine.

Time point denoted: late sampling 161 to 241 days after vaccination in three convalescent patients. Treatment specified: approximately nine-day PBMC culture with coronavirus spike peptide pools or control peptides (ViraFEST assay). On this clonotype itself: Its antigen is not identified.

The assay that was used to sequence DNA from cultured CD4+ T cells was the Oncomine TCR Beta short-read assay. It was from cultured CD4+ T cells that genomic DNA was extracted. TCRdb called the PCR reads again in MiXCR, with one record for every CDR3 protein. The sample lists around 25,000 distinct CDR3 sequences; around 28% were seen once. The CDR3 runs 14 residues. V lost 0 bases and J lost 7, with 12 bases in between. Per the germline V gene, CDR1 is MGHDK and CDR2 is SYGVNS. The clonotype originates from a human donor who had recovered from COVID-19. The material sequenced was CD4+ T cells from blood, cultured in vitro, taken about 7 months after SARS-CoV-2 vaccination. The chain has TRBV25-1 and TRBJ2-5; weak D call: TRBD2 (6 bases). CDR3 sequence reads: CASSEYGGIWTQYF. CDR3 nucleotides: TGTGCCAGCAGTGAATATGGCGGGATATGGACCCAGTACTTC.